The clone carrying this TCR beta chain was seen only a few times. Its antigen remains unidentified. The CDR3 loop spans 12 amino acids. The germline V gene has CDR1 DFQATT and CDR2 SNEGSKA (reference sequence). Losses at the gene ends were 5 bases for V and 0 bases for J; bases not matched to a gene: 1. From the 5' RACE reads, TCRdb called clonotypes with MiXCR, one entry per CDR3 protein. This table holds roughly 500,000 distinct CDR3 sequences, over 15% found once. This record comes from a study of T cells after yellow fever vaccination. For the study at large: Where fractions had low cell numbers, libraries were prepared from them with the SMART-Seq v4 Ultra Low Input RNA kit.

General study points: Peak timing came faster in the weaker secondary response, day 5 versus 15.

The sample consisted of PBMCs, taken 15 days after the yellow fever booster vaccination. This chain connects TRBV20-1 to TRBJ2-7, with 7 bases that match TRBD1. The TCR originated in a man aged 25 to 45 who received the YFV17D yellow fever vaccine. CDR3: CSAGQASYEQYF. For the CDR3, the DNA is TGCAGTGCTGGACAGGCCTCCTACGAGCAGTACTTC.